These 23 T cell receptor beta chains came from one sample sequenced in a study of PD-1 blockade in mismatch repair-deficient tumors. TCRdb keeps only in-frame clones here, not all; method: immunoSEQ multiplex PCR. The table lists some 120,000 clones, approximately 91% of them singletons. The material sequenced was peripheral blood, taken approximately 73 weeks after starting pembrolizumab. These receptors all come from an adult with mismatch repair-deficient cancer.

This clone is a singleton in its sample. This chain joins TRBV4-1 and TRBJ2-1; TRBD2 agrees at 8 bases. Germline CDR1 is MGHRA and CDR2 is YSYEKL. The V gene end was trimmed by 1 base and the J gene end by 5 bases; junction bases not matched to a gene: 10. The CDR3 contains 17 residues. The CDR3 coding sequence is TGCGCCAGCAGCCAAGTCTTAGCGGGAACTCCCAACAATGAGCAGTTCTTC. Its translation: CASSQVLAGTPNNEQFF.

The sample holds one count of this clone. The CDR3: CAWSVSSSGSWNEQFF. In DNA, the CDR3 is TGTGCCTGGAGTGTATCCTCTAGCGGGAGCTGGAATGAGCAGTTCTTC. V and J are TRBV30 and TRBJ2-1; 10 bases line up with TRBD2. Unmatched junction bases numbered 9, after V lost 0 bases and J lost 7 bases. This CDR3 region has 16 residues. Per germline, CDR1 GTSNPN and CDR2 SVGIG (reference sequence).

A remark on this clone: Given the absence of the conserved phenylalanine or tryptophan at the CDR3 end, a read error is likely. The limits of the CDR3 on the DNA are not certain, so only TCRdb's listed CDR3 is given. The rearrangement links TRBV5-8 to TRBJ2-4; the table's D call, TRBD2, was not checked against the DNA. Germline V CDR1 and CDR2: SGHTS, YDEGEE. The CDR3 spans 12 amino acids, including both terminal residues. The CDR3 sequence: CASRNPGKGIRK.

DNA for the CDR3: TGCAGCGTTGATGCTAGCGGGAGTGGCAATGAGCAGTTCTTC. It encodes CSVDASGSGNEQFF. The chain employs TRBV29-1 and TRBJ2-1, with 10 positions matching TRBD2. The germline V gene encodes CDR1 SQVTM and CDR2 ANQGSEA. The CDR3 covers 14 residues. J was trimmed by 6 bases and V by 3 bases; bases with no gene match: 5.

V is TRBV7-8 and J is TRBJ2-7, with D possibly being TRBD1 (5 bases). Germline loops: CDR1 SGHVS, CDR2 FQNEAQ. V lost 0 bases and J lost 4, with 10 bases in between. This CDR3 contains 14 residues. CDR3 in amino acids: CASSLATGKYEQYF. The CDR3 DNA reads as TGTGCCAGCAGCTTAGCCACAGGAAAATACGAGCAGTACTTC.

Only one count was recorded for this clone. The CDR3 coding sequence is TGCACCAGCAGCCAAGAGAGTCGGAAACCCAGTAGCACAGATACGCAGTATTTT. It encodes CTSSQESRKPSSTDTQYF. The chain combines TRBV1 with TRBJ2-3. TRBV1 is a recognized pseudogene. There are 18 residues in the CDR3.

The chain carries TRBV29-1 and TRBJ2-1, with a weak D call TRBD2 (5 bases). The CDR3 loop spans 13 amino acids. Per germline, CDR1 SQVTM and CDR2 ANQGSEA. The ends were cut back, 2 bases at V and 2 bases at J, with 7 bases in the middle. CDR3 in DNA: TGCAGCGTTGAACGGGGAACCTACAATGAGCAGTTCTTC. Translated: CSVERGTYNEQFF.

The chain links TRBV5-5 to TRBJ1-1; 9 nucleotides agree with TRBD1. Looked up from germline, CDR1 is SGHKS and CDR2 is YYEKEE (reference sequence). The CDR3 length is 16 residues. Trimming took 1 base from V and 7 from J; bases not matched to a gene: 11. The CDR3 here is CASSLRHLQGAGEAFF. CDR3 DNA sequence: TGTGCCAGCAGCTTGCGCCACTTACAGGGGGCGGGTGAAGCTTTCTTT. The complete variable domain, with remaining parts taken from reference TRBV5-5 and TRBJ1-1, reads DAGVTQSPTHLIKTRGQQVTLRCSPISGHKSVSWYQQVLGQGPQFIFQYYEKEERGRGNFPDRFSARQFPNYSSELNVNALLLGDSALYLCASSLRHLQGAGEAFFGQGTRLTVV.

The chain has TRBV6-5 and TRBJ2-1, with a weak D call TRBD1 (5 bases). Germline loops: CDR1 MNHEY, CDR2 SVGAGI. V shed 6 bases and J shed 1 base, with 10 bases lying between them. This CDR3 contains 14 residues. The CDR3 coding sequence is TGTGCCAGCAGCATCAGGGAATCCTACAATGAGCAGTTCTTC. Translation: CASSIRESYNEQFF.

This chain connects TRBV28 to TRBJ1-5; weak D call: TRBD1 (5 bases). CDR3 size: 15 residues. The V end was cut by 2 bases, the J end by 2 bases, with 10 bases between. Germline V gives CDR1 MDHEN, CDR2 SYDVKM. Written as DNA, the CDR3 is TGTGCCAGCAGTTTACTGATCAGGGGCAATCAGCCCCAGCATTTT. Translation: CASSLLIRGNQPQHF.

The chain combines TRBV6-1 with TRBJ2-2; D uncertain. This CDR3 spans 11 amino acids. CDR1 is MNHNS, CDR2 SASEGT, per germline. V lost 7 bases and J 4 bases, leaving 4 bases between the germline ends. CDR3 nucleotides: TGTGCCAGCATCAGCACCGGGGAGCTGTTTTTT. Its translation is CASISTGELFF.

The rearrangement uses TRBV6-1 and TRBJ2-7, with TRBD2 identical over 8 bases. V was clipped by 1 base and J by 0 bases; unmatched bases: 2. This CDR3 spans 15 amino acids. Germline assignment: CDR1 MNHNS and CDR2 SASEGT. CDR3 protein: CASSEESGSSYEQYF. The CDR3 nucleotides read TGTGCCAGCAGTGAAGAAAGCGGGAGCTCCTACGAGCAGTACTTC.

The V call is TRBV7-9, the J call TRBJ2-5, with D possibly TRBD1 on 6 matching bases. V was trimmed by 1 base and J by 3 bases, leaving 15 bases between them. Germline-derived CDR1 and CDR2 are SEHNR and FQNEAQ (reference sequence). This CDR3 is 16 amino acids long. This CDR3 reads CASSLGPDRNKETQYF. The CDR3 nucleotides read TGTGCCAGCAGCTTAGGGCCGGACAGAAATAAAGAGACCCAGTACTTC.

V and J are TRBV13 and TRBJ2-1; perhaps D is TRBD1 or TRBD2 (5 bases each). Trimming cost V 0 bases and J 6 bases, with 9 bases left between them. The CDR3 length is 14 residues. Germline CDR1 PRHDT, CDR2 FYEKMQ (reference sequence). CDR3 DNA sequence: TGTGCCAGCAGCTTAGGCCGGGGCCCCAATGAGCAGTTCTTC. This sequence encodes CASSLGRGPNEQFF.

The rearrangement uses TRBV5-1 and TRBJ2-3; weak D call: TRBD2 (6 bases). CDR3 length: 16 residues. Germline CDR1 is SGHRS and CDR2 is YFSETQ. V lost 6 bases to trimming and J lost 3 bases, with 20 bases between them. CDR3 region: CASNPWNGRGTDTQYF. In DNA form, the CDR3 reads TGCGCCAGCAACCCCTGGAACGGGAGAGGGACAGATACGCAGTATTTT. The whole variable domain, filled in from reference TRBV5-1 and TRBJ2-3, reads KAGVTQTPRYLIKTRGQQVTLSCSPISGHRSVSWYQQTPGQGLQFLFEYFSETQRNKGNFPGRFSGRQFSNSRSEMNVSTLELGDSALYLCASNPWNGRGTDTQYFGPGTRLTVL.

This chain connects TRBV5-1 to TRBJ2-1, with no clear D. From germline, CDR1 is SGHRS and CDR2 YFSETQ. This CDR3 is 18 amino acids long. Between the trimmed V and J ends, which lost 3 bases and 0 bases, there was a span of 19 bases. The CDR3 here is CASSWNPIGRSSYNEQFF. The CDR3 DNA follows: TGCGCCAGCAGCTGGAACCCAATAGGCAGGAGCTCCTACAATGAGCAGTTCTTC.

The gene calls are TRBV6-4 and TRBJ2-7; TRBD1 matches 7 bases. The CDR3 has 17 amino acids. V gave up 0 bases and J gave up 4 bases; unmatched junction bases: 12. The germline V gene encodes CDR1 MRHNA and CDR2 SNTAGT. CDR3 in DNA: TGTGCCAGCAGTGACTCGATTGGGAGACAGGGATGGTACGAGCAGTACTTC. Protein sequence: CASSDSIGRQGWYEQYF.

This chain joins TRBV19 and TRBJ2-1; weak D call: TRBD2 (9 bases). CDR3 size: 15 residues. The V end was cut by 7 bases, the J end by 8 bases, with 21 bases between. Germline V gene lookup returns CDR1 LNHDA and CDR2 SQIVND (reference sequence). The CDR3 DNA is TGTGCCAGTAACCCGGGACTAGCAGGGGGCGATGAGCAGTTCTTC. Amino acids: CASNPGLAGGDEQFF.

The gene calls are TRBV6-1 and TRBJ2-7; D remains ambiguous. V was shortened by 2 bases and J by 2 bases, with 10 bases between the two germline ends. The length of the CDR3 is 14 residues. Germline V CDR1 and CDR2: MNHNS, SASEGT. The CDR3 here is CASSELGFAYEQYF. The CDR3 coding sequence is TGTGCCAGCAGTGAACTGGGCTTCGCCTACGAGCAGTACTTC.

This chain joins TRBV27 and TRBJ2-5; tentative D call: TRBD2 (5 bases). Judging by the DNA end, TRBJ2-7 fits better; the J call may be wrong. Germline lookup yields CDR1 MNHEY and CDR2 SMNVEV (reference sequence). The CDR3 is 15 amino acids. DNA for the CDR3: TGTGCCAGCAGTTTATCCGGACTCCCTAGCTACGAGCAGTACTTC. Translated, it gives CASSLSGLPSYEQYF.

The chain employs TRBV11-2 and TRBJ2-7; 8 bases are a match to TRBD2. Germline V gene lookup returns CDR1 SGHAT and CDR2 FQNNGV. There are 19 residues in the CDR3. V was clipped by 5 bases and J by 2 bases; unmatched bases: 20. CDR3 protein: CASSGKWGISGSHPYEQYF. The CDR3 bases are TGTGCCAGCAGCGGCAAGTGGGGAATAAGCGGGAGTCACCCCTACGAGCAGTACTTC.

This clone has just one count. The V gene is TRBV19, the J gene TRBJ1-5; no firm D call. With 3 bases removed from V and 5 bases from J, the gap between germline ends came to 23 bases. CDR3 length: 18 residues. Germline V gene sequence: CDR1 LNHDA, CDR2 SQIVND (reference sequence). The CDR3 protein is CASSIDPDRGTPDQPQHF. CDR3 bases: TGTGCCAGTAGTATTGACCCGGATCGGGGAACCCCTGATCAGCCCCAGCATTTT.

The chain couples TRBV5-6 to TRBJ2-3; tentatively, D is TRBD2 (7 bases). The CDR3 has 12 residues. Per the germline V gene, CDR1 is SGHDT and CDR2 is YYEEEE. Trimming stripped 9 bases from V and 7 bases from J, with 15 bases between. CDR3 protein: CATGAGANTQYF. The CDR3 DNA reads TGTGCCACGGGGGCGGGAGCTAATACGCAGTATTTT.